One and the same sample provided the 9 T cell receptor beta chains below, sequenced in a study of shared clonotypes between healthy human individuals. TCRdb keeps only in-frame clones here, not all; method: immunoSEQ multiplex PCR. The sample lists under 1,100,000 clones; roughly 80% were seen once. The sequenced material came from memory CD4+ T cells sorted from blood. As to subset: CD45RA-negative fraction. These receptors came from a man between 18 and 29 years old in good health.

This clone appeared a single time. The chain links TRBV6-1 to TRBJ1-1; TRBD1 might be the D (5 bases). Germline values: CDR1 MNHNS, CDR2 SASEGT. Trimming pared 3 bases from V and 4 bases from J, leaving 12 bases between. The CDR3 length is 14 residues. CDR3 protein: CASSEEVGGTEAFF. In DNA form, the CDR3 reads TGTGCCAGCAGTGAGGAAGTGGGGGGCACTGAAGCTTTCTTT.

This chain connects TRBV7-2 to TRBJ2-1; D assignment may be TRBD1 or TRBD2 (6 bases each). V shed 5 bases and J shed 6 bases, with 20 bases lying between them. Germline values: CDR1 SGHTA, CDR2 FQGNSA. The CDR3 runs 16 residues. CDR3 region: CASSPNGDRRGNEQFF. The CDR3 DNA sequence: TGTGCCAGCAGCCCGAACGGAGACAGGAGGGGCAATGAGCAGTTCTTC.

The chain combines TRBV19 with TRBJ1-2; a weak D match, TRBD1 (5 bases). The CDR3 covers 14 residues. Trimming left V 6 bases short and J 3 bases short, with 14 bases between. Germline CDR1 reads LNHDA; CDR2 reads SQIVND (reference sequence). The CDR3 DNA sequence: TGTGCCAGTAGGCAGGGATTGTGGGACTATGGCTACACCTTC. Its protein is CASRQGLWDYGYTF.

The chain employs TRBV5-5 and TRBJ2-3, with D possibly being TRBD1 (6 bases). V shed 3 bases and J shed 4 bases, with 9 bases lying between them. This CDR3 has 13 residues. CDR1 SGHKS and CDR2 YYEKEE come from the germline V gene (reference sequence). DNA of the CDR3: TGTGCCAGCAGCTCCCAGGGGCCAGATACGCAGTATTTT. Amino acid sequence: CASSSQGPDTQYF.

The chain joins TRBV6-1 to TRBJ1-2; D is perhaps TRBD1 (6 bases). Trimming took off 4 bases at V and 4 bases at J, with 7 bases between the two ends. Germline V gene sequence: CDR1 MNHNS, CDR2 SASEGT. The CDR3 runs 12 residues. Here the CDR3 reads CASSGQAYGYTF. In nucleotides, the CDR3 is TGTGCCAGCAGTGGACAGGCCTATGGCTACACCTTC.

As to this clone: Just one base apart from a much larger clone, this may be a read error. V and J are TRBV7-2 and TRBJ1-5; D might be TRBD1 (5 bases). Germline V CDR1 and CDR2: SGHTA, FQGNSA. Trimming took off 2 bases at V and 7 bases at J, with 6 bases between the two ends. This CDR3 contains 12 residues. CDR3 loop: CASSLQGQPQHF. CDR3 sequence (DNA): TGTGCCAGCAGCTTACAGGGACAGCCCCAGCATTTT.

The chain has TRBV30 and TRBJ2-7, with 7 bases aligning to TRBD2. CDR1 is GTSNPN and CDR2 is SVGIG in the germline V gene (reference sequence). CDR3 length: 13 residues. The J segment lost 5 bases and the V segment lost 3 bases, leaving 7 bases of the junction unmatched. Written as DNA, the CDR3 is TGTGCCTGGAGCGGGGGGAGAACACACGAGCAGTACTTC. This translates into CAWSGGRTHEQYF.

This chain connects TRBV7-9 to TRBJ1-3; TRBD1 matches 7 bases. Germline V gene lookup returns CDR1 SEHNR and CDR2 FQNEAQ (reference sequence). The CDR3 runs 16 residues. V gave up 11 bases and J gave up 4 bases; unmatched junction bases: 17. CDR3 in DNA: TGTGCCTTACACTCCACGGGACAGCTGGGAGGAAACACCATATATTTT. Protein: CALHSTGQLGGNTIYF.

The chain has TRBV30 and TRBJ1-1, with D possibly TRBD1 on 5 matching bases. Trimming removed 2 bases at V and 1 base at J, with 17 bases between. This CDR3 contains 16 residues. In germline, CDR1 is GTSNPN, CDR2 SVGIG (reference sequence). CDR3 bases: TGTGCCTGGAGTCGATCTTCCCGACAGACGAACACTGAAGCTTTCTTT. This translates into CAWSRSSRQTNTEAFF.